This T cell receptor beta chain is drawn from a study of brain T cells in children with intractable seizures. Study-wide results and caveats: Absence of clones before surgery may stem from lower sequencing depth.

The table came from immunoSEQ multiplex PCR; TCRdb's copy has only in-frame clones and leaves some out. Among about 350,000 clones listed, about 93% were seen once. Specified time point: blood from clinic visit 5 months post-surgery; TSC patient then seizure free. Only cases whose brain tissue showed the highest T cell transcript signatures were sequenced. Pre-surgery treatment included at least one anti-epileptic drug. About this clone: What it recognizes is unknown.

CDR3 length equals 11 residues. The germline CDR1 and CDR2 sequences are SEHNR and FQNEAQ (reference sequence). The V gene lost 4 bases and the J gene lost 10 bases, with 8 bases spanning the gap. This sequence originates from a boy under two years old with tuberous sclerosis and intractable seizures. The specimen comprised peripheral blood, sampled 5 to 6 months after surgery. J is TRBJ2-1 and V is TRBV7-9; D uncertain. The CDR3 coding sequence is TGTGCCAGCAGCTCCCCTGGCGAGCAGTTCTTC. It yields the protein CASSSPGEQFF.